This entry is about one T cell receptor beta chain. This clone's antigen is unknown. No base quality information exists; no much larger clone differs at one position. RNA was extracted using the RNeasy kit, and roughly 0.45 to 1 microgram was reverse transcribed with random hexamers. The immunoSEQ multiplex PCR assay, which covers 54 Vbeta and 13 Jbeta segments, was used to amplify TCR beta CDR3 regions. PCR amplification bias was corrected by using a synthetic template baseline for primer optimization and computational correction. In the source study's methods: Only productive sequences were kept, with reads annotated to V, D and J genes according to IMGT and analyzed in immunoSEQ Analyzer. Clonality was computed as one minus Shannon entropy normalized by log2 of the number of productive unique sequences. Public and private clones were assessed among the 100 most prevalent clones of each patient and control. A clone was defined as Susac-specific if it was absent from the healthy and MS cohorts, from roughly 990 published viral clones and from other ImmuneACCESS disease sequences. The public reads were run again by TCRdb, first through fastp at Q25 and then through MiXCR, and only productive beta chains were kept. Rows are unified per CDR3 protein, each entry keeping the most common DNA and genes. Here the V and J calls rest on TCRdb's processing, not on the authors' analysis. The sample has about 140,000 distinct CDR3 sequences on record, approximately 93% of them singletons. 0.27% of the sample rests with the top ten.

This sample stems from a study of CD8 T cells in Susac syndrome (dated by TCRdb to about 2019). Regarding the research as a whole: Repertoire sequencing was used to test whether CD8+ T cell activation and differentiation in Susac syndrome was antigen driven. CD8+ T cell repertoire clonality was compared between eleven to twelve healthy donors, some 14 Susac syndrome patients and 15 multiple sclerosis patients.

The cysteine opens and the phenylalanine closes a CDR3 of 15 amino acids. The retained sequence is limited to the CDR3, 45 bases, with the frame set at the first base. Trimming at the junction amounts to 6 bases on V and 3 bases on J, and the germline ends lie 20 bases apart. CDR1 DFQATT and CDR2 SNEGSKA were looked up in the germline V gene (reference sequence). High-throughput TCR beta sequencing profiled peripheral blood CD8+ and CD4+ T cells from healthy donors, Susac syndrome patients and multiple sclerosis patients. Healthy donors were age- and sex-matched controls. CD8+ TEMRA cells were enriched by FACS, while bulk CD8+ and CD4+ T cells were purified by magnetic negative isolation. Blood was collected in EDTA tubes and processed within 24 hours, with PBMCs isolated through density gradient centrifugation. PBMCs intended for TCR sequencing were cryopreserved in liquid nitrogen and were subsequently thawed in a 37 degrees C water bath. The sorted or isolated CD4+, CD8+ and CD8+ TEMRA cells had a purity of 90% or higher.

Broad study findings and their caveats: The number of individuals in the TCR sequencing and HLA analysis was acknowledged as relatively small.

The sequence was obtained from a human donor in good health. Sequencing was carried out using CD8+ T cells from PBMCs. The chain couples TRBV20-1 to TRBJ1-2; the D gene assignment is ambiguous. The CDR3 region has the sequence CSAIPPPPVDYGYTF. Read as DNA, the sequence is TGCAGTGCCATCCCACCCCCCCCCGTGGACTATGGCTACACCTTC.